The 8 T cell receptor beta chains below all came from one sample that was sequenced in a study of blood T cell repertoires in COVID-19. Repertoires were generated with immunoSEQ multiplex PCR, while TCRdb's copy carries only in-frame clones and drops some. The sample consists of 68,000 or so clones, about 74% of them appearing once. Sequenced material: peripheral blood. These receptor sequences come from a human donor in a cohort sampled during active COVID-19.

This clone turned up a few times. The J gene is TRBJ2-3, the V gene TRBV3-1 (or the pseudogene TRBV3-2), with a tentative D call TRBD1 (6 bases). V was trimmed by 3 bases and J by 1 base, leaving 14 bases between them. CDR3 size: 16 residues. The germline gives CDR1 LGHDT, CDR2 YNNKEL (reference sequence). The chain's CDR3 is CASSQETGSGTDTQYF. CDR3 DNA sequence: TGTGCCAGCAGCCAGGAAACAGGGTCCGGCACAGATACGCAGTATTTT.

The V call is TRBV5-1, the J call TRBJ2-7; the D gene is possibly TRBD2 (6 bases). Trimming took off 0 bases at V and 6 bases at J, with 19 bases between the two ends. The CDR3 is 16 amino acids. Germline V CDR1 and CDR2: SGHRS, YFSETQ. The CDR3 loop reads CASSLAMGGVSGEQYF. The DNA for the CDR3 is TGCGCCAGCAGCTTGGCCATGGGAGGCGTATCCGGCGAGCAGTACTTC.

This chain joins TRBV5-1 and TRBJ2-2, with 8 bases aligning to TRBD1. Germline V lookup: CDR1 SGHRS, CDR2 YFSETQ. V was pared by 4 bases and J by 3 bases, with 5 bases of the junction left unmatched. This CDR3 has 15 amino acids. The CDR3 sequence is CASSIGTGYTGELFF. The CDR3 bases are TGCGCCAGCAGCATTGGGACAGGTTACACCGGGGAGCTGTTTTTT.

This clone occurred a few times. The V gene is TRBV19, the J gene TRBJ1-2; TRBD1 matches 7 bases. V shed 7 bases and J 8 bases; nucleotides not matched to a gene: 7. The germline V gene encodes CDR1 LNHDA and CDR2 SQIVND (reference sequence). CDR3 length: 12 amino acids. As DNA, the CDR3 is TGTGCCAGTACCGACAGGGCTGGCGGCTACACCTTC. This gives the protein CASTDRAGGYTF.

This chain connects TRBV5-1 to TRBJ1-1; TRBD1 is a possible D gene (6 bases). V gave up 0 bases and J gave up 4 bases, with 13 bases separating them. This CDR3 spans 15 amino acids. CDR1 and CDR2 (germline): SGHRS, YFSETQ. CDR3 sequence (DNA): TGCGCCAGCAGCTTGGTTACAGGGCTTGTCACTGAAGCTTTCTTT. Translating gives CASSLVTGLVTEAFF.

This chain uses TRBV29-1 with TRBJ2-3; D remains unclear. Deletions cut 2 bases from V and 4 bases from J, with 7 bases between. This CDR3 spans 12 amino acids. Germline CDR1 reads SQVTM; CDR2 reads ANQGSEA. Here the CDR3 reads CSVETFSDTQYF. The CDR3 bases are TGCAGCGTTGAAACTTTTTCAGATACGCAGTATTTT.

V usage is TRBV6-2 or TRBV6-3 and J usage is TRBJ2-5; TRBD1 aligns across 10 bases. The ends lost 4 bases at V and 3 bases at J; junction bases unmatched: 2. The CDR3 extends over 14 amino acids. Germline-derived CDR1 and CDR2 are MNHEY and SVGEGT. The CDR3 coding sequence is TGTGCCAGCAGTTTCGGGACAGGGGAAGAGACCCAGTACTTC. As protein: CASSFGTGEETQYF.

The rearrangement links TRBV27 to TRBJ2-1; 10 bases are shared with TRBD1. This CDR3 has 14 residues. Germline loops: CDR1 MNHEY, CDR2 SMNVEV (reference sequence). J gave up 9 bases and V 5 bases, and 7 bases lay outside the gene matches. This CDR3 reads CASSLTGGYGEQFF. CDR3 in DNA: TGTGCCAGCAGTCTGACAGGGGGCTACGGTGAGCAGTTCTTC.